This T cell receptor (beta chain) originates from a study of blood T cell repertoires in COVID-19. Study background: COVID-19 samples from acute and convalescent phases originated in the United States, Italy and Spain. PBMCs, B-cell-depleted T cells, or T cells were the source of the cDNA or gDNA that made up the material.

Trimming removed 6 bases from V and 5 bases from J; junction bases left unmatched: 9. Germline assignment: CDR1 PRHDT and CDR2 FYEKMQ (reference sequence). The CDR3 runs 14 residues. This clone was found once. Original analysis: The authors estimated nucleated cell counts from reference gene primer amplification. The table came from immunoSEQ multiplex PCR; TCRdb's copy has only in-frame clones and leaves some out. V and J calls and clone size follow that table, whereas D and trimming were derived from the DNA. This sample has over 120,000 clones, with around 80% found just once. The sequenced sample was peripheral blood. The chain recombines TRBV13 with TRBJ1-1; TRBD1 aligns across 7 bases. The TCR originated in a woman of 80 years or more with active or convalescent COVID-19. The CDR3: CASRDGQVWTEAFF. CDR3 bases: TGTGCCAGCAGGGACGGACAGGTGTGGACTGAAGCTTTCTTT.